Listed below are T cell receptor beta chains from one sample, sequenced in a study of T cells in Graves' hyperthyroidism and ophthalmopathy. TCRdb re-analysed the multiplex PCR reads in MiXCR, keeping a single row per CDR3 protein. There are more than 300,000 distinct CDR3 sequences in the sample; around 18% occur only once, and 35% to 45% lies in the top ten. Specimen: blood. These receptors were taken from a man aged 18 to 35 with Graves' ophthalmopathy. CDR3s include the opening cysteine and the closing phenylalanine or tryptophan. The D gene is left open where the match is weak. Part of the rows lack a size; the others show once, few, many or a class for expanded clones.

cdr3_nt cdr3_aa j_call cdr3_length v_call clone_size d_call
TGCAGCGTTGGAGGAACCGGGGAGCTGTTTTTT CSVGGTGELFF TRBJ2-2 11 TRBV29-1 many NA
TGTGCCAGTAGTACGAGAGGGACAGGGAAAAATGAGCAGTTCTTC CASSTRGTGKNEQFF TRBJ2-1 15 TRBV19 few TRBD1
TGTGCCAGCAGTGAAGCGCTGGGGCAGGGCGGGTATGGCTACACCTTC CASSEALGQGGYGYTF TRBJ1-2 16 TRBV6-1 many NA
TGTGCCAGTTTAGGGGTGAACACCGGGGAGCTGTTTTTT CASLGVNTGELFF TRBJ2-2 13 TRBV19 NA NA
TGCGCCAGCAGCCAAGAAGGAGCGGGAGGGTCCGATACGCAGTATTTT CASSQEGAGGSDTQYF TRBJ2-3 16 TRBV4-3 NA TRBD2
TGTGCCAGCAGTCCGGGACAGATCTCTGGAAACACCATATATTTT CASSPGQISGNTIYF TRBJ1-3 15 TRBV11-2 NA TRBD1
TGTGCCAGCAGCTTACGGGGGAACACAGATACGCAGTATTTT CASSLRGNTDTQYF TRBJ2-3 14 TRBV5-6 many NA
TGTGCCAGCTCACCTCCGGGACAGGGGGCTCATGAGCAGTTCTTC CASSPPGQGAHEQFF TRBJ2-1 15 TRBV18 many TRBD1
TGCGCCAGCAGCTTGATCAGGGCCGGAGGCGGCACTGAAGCTTTCTTT CASSLIRAGGGTEAFF TRBJ1-1 16 TRBV5-1 many NA
TGTGCCAGCAGCCTTGGGACTATGAACACCGGGGAGCTGTTTTTT CASSLGTMNTGELFF TRBJ2-2 15 TRBV9 few TRBD2
TGTGCCAGCAGTGTTCGGGGGCAGCCCCAGCATTTT CASSVRGQPQHF TRBJ1-5 12 TRBV6-1 few NA
TGTGCCAGCAGATCAACAGGGGGGAACACTGAAGCTTTCTTT CASRSTGGNTEAFF TRBJ1-1 14 TRBV7-9 many TRBD1
TGTGCCACCCGAGGGAGTGGGGAGACCCAGTACTTC CATRGSGETQYF TRBJ2-5 12 TRBV6-1 many NA
TGCAGTGCTAGAGCCGGCGGACAGGGTGACTATGGCTACACCTTC CSARAGGQGDYGYTF TRBJ1-2 15 TRBV20-1 many TRBD1
TGTGCCAGCAGAGGTGCAGAGACCCAGTACTTC CASRGAETQYF TRBJ2-5 11 TRBV7-9 many NA
TGCGCCAGCAGCTTGGGGAGCGTCTCCTACAATGAGCAGTTCTTC CASSLGSVSYNEQFF TRBJ2-1 15 TRBV5-1 NA NA
TGTGCCAGCGAAGGGACAGGGCCCGGGGAGCTGTTTTTT CASEGTGPGELFF TRBJ2-2 13 TRBV6-1 many TRBD1
TGTGCCAGCAGCCCGGCGGGGTCCTACGAGCAGTACTTC CASSPAGSYEQYF TRBJ2-7 13 TRBV11-2 many NA
TGTGCCACCCAACACAACAGGGGAAGGAACACTGAAGCTTTCTTT CATQHNRGRNTEAFF TRBJ1-1 15 TRBV18 NA TRBD1
TGTGCCAGCAGTCTCCACACCAGTGTGAACACTGAAGCTTTCTTT CASSLHTSVNTEAFF TRBJ1-1 15 TRBV27 many NA
TGTGCCAGTAGCCCTGGACAGGGGCCGAATCAGCCCCAGCATTTT CASSPGQGPNQPQHF TRBJ1-5 15 TRBV19 NA TRBD1
TGTGCCAGCAGCGTAGCTGGGGGGCTAGGGACCGGGGAGCTGTTTTTT CASSVAGGLGTGELFF TRBJ2-2 16 TRBV9 few NA
TGTGCCAGCAGCCAATATATCTCTGGAAACACCATATATTTT CASSQYISGNTIYF TRBJ1-3 14 TRBV7-8 few NA
TGTGCCAGCAGTGAAATTGGGACAGGGGGTATAGATACGCAGTATTTT CASSEIGTGGIDTQYF TRBJ2-3 16 TRBV6-1 many TRBD1
TGTGCCAGCAGCGTAGAACTAGCGACCGAGCAGTACTTC CASSVELATEQYF TRBJ2-7 13 TRBV9 NA TRBD2
TGTGCCAGCTCACCCCGCGGGGTGGGAGATACGCAGTATTTT CASSPRGVGDTQYF TRBJ2-3 14 TRBV18 many NA
TGTGCCAGCAGTTACTCAGGCAGGGGGTACGAGCAGTACTTC CASSYSGRGYEQYF TRBJ2-7 14 TRBV6-6 few TRBD1
TGCGCCAGCAGCTTGGGGGGGGGCAGAACGCAGTACTTC CASSLGGGRTQYF TRBJ2-7 13 TRBV5-1 many NA
TGCGCCAGCAGCATCGGGGACAGCACGAACACCGGGGAGCTGTTTTTT CASSIGDSTNTGELFF TRBJ2-2 16 TRBV5-1 NA TRBD1
TGTGCCAGCAGCTTACCGGGAGGGACCTACGAGCAGTACTTC CASSLPGGTYEQYF TRBJ2-7 14 TRBV7-9 many TRBD2
TGTGCCAGCAGCTTAGAGGGGGATCTGACAGGGGGTGGCTATGGCTACACCTTC CASSLEGDLTGGGYGYTF TRBJ1-2 18 TRBV11-2 NA TRBD1
TGTGCCAGCAGCCACCCTCCGGATGAGCAGTTCTTC CASSHPPDEQFF TRBJ2-1 12 TRBV3-1 NA NA
TGTGCCAGCAGTGAATCTCGCCAAATTGGTGAGCAGTTCTTC CASSESRQIGEQFF TRBJ2-1 14 TRBV2 many NA
TGTGCCAGCAGCCGGTCGGCAGGGGCCCGGTGGACTGAAGCTTTCTTT CASSRSAGARWTEAFF TRBJ1-1 16 TRBV5-5 many NA
TGCGCCAGCAGCACGAACAGGGACTATGGCTACACCTTC CASSTNRDYGYTF TRBJ1-2 13 TRBV5-1 many NA
TGCGCCAGCAGTGAGGCTCCCAGACAAGAGAATCAGCCCCAGCATTTT CASSEAPRQENQPQHF TRBJ1-5 16 TRBV10-1 few NA
TGTGCCAGCAGCTTATCAAAAACAGGGGCCAATCAGCCCCAGCATTTT CASSLSKTGANQPQHF TRBJ1-5 16 TRBV7-9 few TRBD1
TGTGCCACCAGTCGAGGCAGGGTTCAAATCCGCTCCTACAATGAGCAGTTCTTC CATSRGRVQIRSYNEQFF TRBJ2-1 18 TRBV24-1 few NA
TGTGCCAGCAGTTTAGGACAGGGAGGGTCACCCCTCCACTTT CASSLGQGGSPLHF TRBJ1-6 14 TRBV12-3/TRBV12-4 many TRBD1
TGTGCCAGCAGCCAAACACCGTCGGGTACCACTGAAGCTTTCTTT CASSQTPSGTTEAFF TRBJ1-1 15 TRBV4-2 NA NA
TGTGCCAGCTCCAAGGAAGGGTATAATTCACCCCTCCACTTT CASSKEGYNSPLHF TRBJ1-6 14 TRBV6-1 NA NA
TGTGCCAGCACCCGGGACAGGCGCAATCTGGGTAACACCATATATTTT CASTRDRRNLGNTIYF TRBJ1-3 16 TRBV6-1 NA TRBD1
TGTGCCAGCAGTTCCAATCTACGGGACAGCTTGAACACTGAAGCTTTCTTT CASSSNLRDSLNTEAFF TRBJ1-1 17 TRBV12-3/TRBV12-4 many TRBD1
TGTGCCAGCAGCTTTAAGGGGGAGACAGGGCAGCAGTTCTTC CASSFKGETGQQFF TRBJ2-1 14 TRBV7-3 few TRBD1
TGTGCCAGCACCCTTTGGGAATCTAGCACAGATACGCAGTATTTT CASTLWESSTDTQYF TRBJ2-3 15 TRBV2 many NA
TGTGCCACCAGTGATCCTCCGGGACAGGGCCAGCGTGGCTACACCTTC CATSDPPGQGQRGYTF TRBJ1-2 16 TRBV24-1 NA TRBD1